This TCR beta chain was obtained from a study of PD-1 blockade in classical Hodgkin lymphoma. General observations from the study: A significant rise in TCR diversity was seen by C4D1 for CD4+ cells but not for CD8+ cells.

Each patient experienced a relapse that followed autologous stem cell transplantation, and brentuximab vedotin exposure varied. Best overall response was complete response, partial response or progressive disease in these relapsed/refractory classical Hodgkin lymphoma patients. Method: immunoSEQ multiplex PCR; TCRdb's copy keeps in-frame clones and lacks some. Counted here are more than 40,000 clones, roughly three quarters occurring once; the ten biggest clones make up roughly 2.8%. Concerning this clone itself: The antigen remains undetermined.

The specimen comprised peripheral blood mononuclear cells (PBMCs), sampled before the second cycle of nivolumab. This clonotype originated in a human donor with classical Hodgkin lymphoma.

The CDR3 nucleotides read TGTGCCAGTAGTCCTATCTTACGACCGGGACAGGGAATTGACAATGAGCAGTTCTTC. The encoded protein is CASSPILRPGQGIDNEQFF. The chain is built from TRBV19 and TRBJ2-1; 9 nucleotides line up with TRBD1. The CDR3 is made up of 19 amino acids. Germline trimming cut 5 bases from V and 5 bases from J; bases unmatched to any gene: 19. Germline loops: CDR1 LNHDA, CDR2 SQIVND (reference sequence).